This T cell receptor beta chain is drawn from a study of shared clonotypes between healthy human individuals. Study results and limitations: Generally, estimated richness proved larger in naive subsets than it did in memory subsets.

The length of the CDR3 is 13 residues. V lost 2 bases and J 14 bases, leaving 18 bases between the germline ends. The germline CDR1 and CDR2 sequences are MDHEN and SYDVKM. Sequenced by immunoSEQ multiplex PCR; TCRdb stores in-frame clones only, minus some. This table holds 2 million to 3 million clones, approximately 93% found once. A note on this clone: What it recognizes is unknown.

The rearrangement joins TRBV28 to TRBJ2-5; no clear D. Input material: naive CD4+ T cells from PBMCs. Specified subset: CD45RA+ positively selected. The sequence was collected from a man between 18 and 35 years old in good health. Some clones in this sample may be carry-over from other donors' samples. This chain's CDR3 is CASSLQKAPVIYF. In nucleotides, the CDR3 is TGTGCCAGCAGTTTACAGAAGGCCCCTGTAATTTACTTC.